This T cell receptor (beta chain) was identified during a study of regulatory dendritic cells for organ transplantation. At the level of the study: Regulatory dendritic cells were monocyte-derived, receiving vitamin D3 on days 0 and 4 and IL-10 on day 4.

CFSE-labeled sorted T cells met regulatory or mature dendritic cells for approximately 5 days. Profiled with immunoSEQ multiplex PCR; TCRdb holds only in-frame clones, not every one. The sample holds about 20,000 clones, 85% seen once. Germline V lookup: CDR1 GTSNPN, CDR2 SVGIG (reference sequence). There are 12 residues in the CDR3. The ends were cut back, 4 bases at V and 4 bases at J, with 10 bases in the middle. About this clone: Its antigen is still unknown.

V is TRBV30 and J is TRBJ1-2; a possible D gene is TRBD1 (5 bases). The sequencing sample was made of naive CD4+ T cells from blood cultured with dendritic cells. As to subset: CD45RA+ naive T cells. The receptor's source is a human donor in good health. As DNA, the CDR3 is TGTGCCTGGACCCGGACACCCTATGGCTACACCTTC. Encoded protein: CAWTRTPYGYTF.